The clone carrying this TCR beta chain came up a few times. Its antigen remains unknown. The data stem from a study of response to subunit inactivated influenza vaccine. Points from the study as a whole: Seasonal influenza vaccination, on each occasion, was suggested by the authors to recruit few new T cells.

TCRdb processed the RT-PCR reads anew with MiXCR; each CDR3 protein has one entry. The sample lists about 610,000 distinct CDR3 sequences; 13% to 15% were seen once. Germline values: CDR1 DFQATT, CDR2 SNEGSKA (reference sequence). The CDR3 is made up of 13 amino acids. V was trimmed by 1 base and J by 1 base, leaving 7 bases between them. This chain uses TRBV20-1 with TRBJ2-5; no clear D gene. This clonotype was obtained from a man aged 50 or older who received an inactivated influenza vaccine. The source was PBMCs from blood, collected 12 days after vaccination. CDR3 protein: CSARVYGQETQYF. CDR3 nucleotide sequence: TGCAGTGCTAGAGTGTACGGCCAAGAGACCCAGTACTTC.